This T cell receptor beta chain comes out of a study of OX40 agonist ivuxolimab in advanced cancers. Germline values: CDR1 SGHTA, CDR2 FQGNSA. Trimming pared 7 bases from V and 1 base from J, leaving 14 bases between. The CDR3 is made up of 14 amino acids. Some clones are missing from TCRdb's copy, which holds only in-frame ones; the method was immunoSEQ multiplex PCR. The profile shows roughly 32,000 clones, around 90% of them singletons. Regarding the study as a whole: On average, CD8+ T cells showed a greater number of expanded clones than CD4+.

Comment on this clone: Its antigen is as yet unknown.

This clonotype was sampled from an adult with an advanced solid tumor such as melanoma, head and neck, liver or kidney cancer. The specimen was CD4+ or CD8+ T cells sorted from blood, collected in a trial of the OX40 agonist ivuxolimab. The chain recombines TRBV7-2 with TRBJ2-7, with D possibly matching TRBD1 (5 bases). The CDR3 DNA reads as TGTGCCAGCAACAACTTAGGGGTTTCCTACGAGCAGTACTTC. Translated: CASNNLGVSYEQYF.